The 15 T cell receptor beta chains given below trace back to one sample, sequenced in a study of PD-1 blockade in classical Hodgkin lymphoma. TCRdb's table, derived via immunoSEQ multiplex PCR, lists solely in-frame clones and lacks some. Of about 10,000 clones listed, approximately 75% are singletons. All the patients suffered relapse after autologous stem cell transplantation, and brentuximab vedotin exposure differed. The sequences come from peripheral blood mononuclear cells (PBMCs), collected at baseline. The receptors were gathered from a human donor with classical Hodgkin lymphoma.

The V call is TRBV21-1, the J call TRBJ2-7; the table's D gene call, TRBD1, was not cross checked with the DNA. TRBV21-1 is a listed pseudogene. The CDR3 is 15 amino acids. Here the CDR3 DNA reads TGTGCCAGCAGCAAAGGAGGACAGGAGAACTACGAGCAGTACTTC. It yields the protein CASSKGGQENYEQYF.

J is TRBJ1-5 and V is TRBV19; 8 bases line up with TRBD1. Trimming took 4 bases from V and 4 from J; bases not matched to a gene: 3. CDR3 size: 14 residues. Germline assignment: CDR1 LNHDA and CDR2 SQIVND (reference sequence). CDR3 loop: CASSRGQANQPQHF. The CDR3 DNA follows: TGTGCCAGTAGTAGGGGACAGGCAAATCAGCCCCAGCATTTT.

V gene TRBV27 combines with J gene TRBJ2-3; unclear D gene. Germline CDR1 and CDR2: MNHEY and SMNVEV (reference sequence). The CDR3 sequence is 14 residues long. Trimming pared 6 bases from V and 2 bases from J, leaving 12 bases between. The DNA for the CDR3 is TGTGCCAGCAGGAGGTTACACATCACAGATACGCAGTATTTT. Its translation is CASRRLHITDTQYF.

CDR3 protein: CARSFRQGCHEQYF. The CDR3 region has the DNA TGTGCCAGAAGCTTCAGGCAGGGGTGCCACGAGCAGTACTTC. The chain has TRBV5-3 and TRBJ2-7; a weak D match, TRBD1 (6 bases). TRBV5-3 is marked as an open reading frame, function uncertain. The CDR3 has 14 amino acids. V dropped 2 bases and J dropped 5 bases, with 14 bases sitting between them.

The V gene is TRBV7-2, the J gene TRBJ1-5; 8 nucleotides align to TRBD1. Germline values: CDR1 SGHTA, CDR2 FQGNSA. The CDR3 covers 14 residues. Trimming took 5 bases from V and 11 from J; bases not matched to a gene: 11. Written as DNA, the CDR3 is TGTGCCAGCAGCCCAGGGGGCGCACAGGTGGCCCAGCATTTT. Translated, it gives CASSPGGAQVAQHF.

The genes are TRBV11-1 and TRBJ2-2, with TRBD2 matching 8 bases. After removal of 5 bases from V and 5 bases from J, the junction contained 4 bases not matched to a gene. Germline CDR1 is SGHAT and CDR2 is FQDESV (reference sequence). This CDR3 region has 14 residues. DNA for the CDR3: TGTGCCAGCAGCCCAAGACTAGCGACCGGGGAGCTGTTTTTT. It specifies CASSPRLATGELFF.

The chain is built from TRBV7-2 and TRBJ2-5; D remains unclear. The V gene's germline CDR1 is SGHTA and CDR2 FQGNSA. Trimming removed 3 bases at V and 5 bases at J, with 7 bases between. The CDR3 extends over 12 amino acids. CDR3 DNA sequence: TGTGCCAGCAGCTTTCAGAGGGAGACCCAGTACTTC. Encoded protein: CASSFQRETQYF.

The chain joins TRBV7-2 to TRBJ2-6; D ambiguous. This CDR3 is 15 amino acids long. The germline V gene encodes CDR1 SGHTA and CDR2 FQGNSA. Trimming cost V 5 bases and J 0 bases, with 8 bases left between them. DNA of the CDR3: TGTGCCAGCAGCCCCAGAGTCTCTGGGGCCAACGTCCTGACTTTC. Translated, it gives CASSPRVSGANVLTF.

The chain links TRBV4-3 to TRBJ2-7; 8 bases agree with TRBD1. CDR1 is LGHNA, CDR2 YSLEER, per germline. V dropped 0 bases and J dropped 2; count of bases not matched to a gene: 6. The CDR3 spans 16 residues. The CDR3 is CASSQDSRTGPYEQYF. CDR3 nucleotide sequence: TGCGCCAGCAGCCAAGATTCCCGGACAGGGCCCTACGAGCAGTACTTC.

This clone was detected once. The CDR3 reads CASSSGLAGIQETQYF. Here the CDR3 DNA reads TGTGCCAGCAGCAGCGGACTAGCGGGGATTCAAGAGACCCAGTACTTC. The V call is TRBV9, the J call TRBJ2-5; 12 bases are shared with TRBD2. This CDR3 comprises 16 residues. Germline V CDR1 and CDR2: SGDLS, YYNGEE. The trim removed 4 bases at V and 2 bases at J, leaving 6 bases unmatched.

V and J are TRBV23-1 and TRBJ2-5, with 7 bases matching TRBD1. TRBV23-1 is an ORF, with its function uncertain. This CDR3 has 16 residues. The V and J ends lost 4 bases and 5 bases, in that order; junction bases with no gene match: 13. The CDR3 region is CASSPTIGGQGETQYF. Here the CDR3 DNA reads TGCGCCAGCAGTCCCACGATAGGGGGCCAGGGGGAGACCCAGTACTTC.

This chain uses TRBV4-1 with TRBJ2-1, with D possibly TRBD1 on 5 matching bases. Per germline, CDR1 MGHRA and CDR2 YSYEKL. The CDR3 spans 12 residues. Trimming took off 4 bases at V and 7 bases at J, with 8 bases between the two ends. The CDR3 loop reads CASSLPGNEQFF. Here the CDR3 DNA reads TGCGCCAGCAGCCTACCAGGGAATGAGCAGTTCTTC.

J is TRBJ1-2 and V is TRBV10-3; 10 bases map to TRBD1. J gave up 14 bases and V 6 bases, and 15 bases lay outside the gene matches. CDR1 and CDR2 (germline): ENHRY, SYGVKD. This CDR3 has 14 residues. The CDR3 spells CAIRPKGTGDPNTF. CDR3 coding DNA: TGTGCCATCAGGCCTAAAGGGACAGGGGACCCAAATACCTTC.

This clone was seen a few times. This chain joins TRBV29-1 and TRBJ2-3; 10 bases map to TRBD1. This CDR3 region has 14 residues. The germline V gene encodes CDR1 SQVTM and CDR2 ANQGSEA. The junction had 3 bases not matched to a gene; V was cut back by 5 bases and J by 1 base. CDR3 protein: CSVRDRGGTDTQYF. The CDR3 DNA sequence: TGCAGCGTTCGGGACAGGGGCGGCACAGATACGCAGTATTTT.

This clone is large in the sample. This chain uses TRBV4-2 with TRBJ2-7; maybe TRBD2 (6 bases). There are 17 residues in the CDR3. From germline, CDR1 is LGHNA and CDR2 YNFKEQ. Trimming pared 1 base from V and 3 bases from J, leaving 19 bases between. Written as DNA, the CDR3 is TGTGCCAGCAGCCAAGCCCAAGGAGGGGCGGGTAACTACGAGCAGTACTTC. It specifies CASSQAQGGAGNYEQYF.